One sample yielded the 31 T cell receptor beta chains listed below, sequenced in a study of blood T cells in healthy people across ages. Using a J-beta primer mix together with a sample-barcoded 5' primer, a second PCR was run for about 7 to 12 cycles. TCRdb processed the 5' RACE reads anew with MiXCR; each CDR3 protein has one entry. The data hold about 580,000 distinct CDR3 sequences, with around 48% observed a single time. Sequenced input: blood. These receptors were taken from a man older than 75 in good health.

This chain links TRBV4-2 with TRBJ2-3; the match to TRBD2 covers 9 bases. The CDR3 length is 16 residues. With 3 bases clipped from V and 8 bases from J, the junction kept 12 bases outside the gene matches. Per germline, CDR1 LGHNA and CDR2 YNFKEQ. The CDR3: CASSQQALAGEGTQYF. In DNA form, the CDR3 reads TGTGCCAGCAGCCAGCAAGCTTTAGCGGGAGAGGGTACGCAGTATTTT.

The gene calls are TRBV2 and TRBJ2-3, with 10 bases aligning to TRBD2. V was clipped by 0 bases and J by 5 bases; unmatched bases: 14. Germline CDR1 reads SNHLY; CDR2 reads FYNNEI. This CDR3 is built from 19 residues. CDR3 amino acids: CASSEAPGSGTSVLDTQYF. CDR3 DNA sequence: TGTGCCAGCAGTGAAGCACCGGGATCCGGGACTAGCGTATTAGATACGCAGTATTTT.

The rearrangement uses TRBV28 and TRBJ2-5, with D possibly TRBD2 on 5 matching bases. The assigned J gene may be wrong: the sequence end matches TRBJ2-7 better. Per germline, CDR1 MDHEN and CDR2 SYDVKM. The CDR3 is made up of 14 amino acids. The CDR3 bases are TGTGCCAGCACCACGCGGGCGGTACCCTACGAGCAGTACTTC. Translated: CASTTRAVPYEQYF.

This chain uses TRBV27 with TRBJ1-2; unclear D gene. The V end lost 5 bases, the J end lost 2 bases, and 12 bases lay between the germline ends. The CDR3 length is 14 residues. CDR1 is MNHEY, CDR2 SMNVEV, per germline (reference sequence). The CDR3 DNA is TGTGCCAGCAGTCCGGGAGGCAGGAACTATGGCTACACCTTC. Its protein product is CASSPGGRNYGYTF.

The chain uses TRBV15 and TRBJ2-7, with D hard to call. The CDR3 spans 15 residues. Trimming removed 1 base at V and 2 bases at J, with 12 bases between. Germline V lookup: CDR1 LNHNV, CDR2 YYDKDF (reference sequence). The CDR3 coding sequence is TGTGCCACCAGCAGAGGTGGCAGGTCGGCCTACGAGCAGTACTTC. It yields the protein CATSRGGRSAYEQYF.

The chain couples TRBV20-1 to TRBJ1-2; D unresolved. The CDR3 consists of 15 residues. Trimming pared 2 bases from V and 2 bases from J, leaving 15 bases between. Germline CDR1 DFQATT, CDR2 SNEGSKA (reference sequence). In nucleotides, the CDR3 is TGCAGTGCTAGATCCCTACAGACGGGAAACTATGGCTACACCTTC. Protein sequence: CSARSLQTGNYGYTF.

The chain recombines TRBV20-1 with TRBJ2-7; no firm D call. The CDR3 covers 15 residues. V was clipped by 4 bases and J by 2 bases, with 18 bases between them. Germline V gives CDR1 DFQATT, CDR2 SNEGSKA (reference sequence). The CDR3 bases are TGCAGTGCTAAGGCCCCCATAGACGGCCCCTACGAGCAGTACTTC. Amino acid sequence: CSAKAPIDGPYEQYF.

This clonotype was counted many times. The V and J genes are TRBV20-1 and TRBJ2-1, with a possible D match to TRBD2 (7 bases). With 3 bases removed from V and 4 bases from J, the gap between germline ends came to 13 bases. Germline-derived CDR1 and CDR2 are DFQATT and SNEGSKA (reference sequence). The CDR3 consists of 14 residues. The CDR3 DNA sequence: TGCAGTGCTAGTGGAGGGGGGGCGTACAATGAGCAGTTCTTC. Protein sequence: CSASGGGAYNEQFF.

This clonotype came up once. The chain joins TRBV6-6 to TRBJ1-4; D is unresolved. The V gene's germline CDR1 is MNHNY and CDR2 SVGAGI (reference sequence). The CDR3 consists of 14 residues. Trimming removed 11 bases from V and 3 bases from J, with 16 bases in between. CDR3 bases: TGTGCCGGCACAGTCGGCGGGGCTAATGAAAAACTGTTTTTT. Translating it yields CAGTVGGANEKLFF.

In its sample, this clonotype was seen a few times. This sequence joins TRBV7-2 and TRBJ2-2, with TRBD1 as a possible D gene (6 bases). V lost 2 bases, J lost 6 bases, and 25 bases lay in between. CDR1 and CDR2 (germline): SGHTA, FQGNSA. The CDR3 totals 19 residues. This CDR3 reads CASSLPRTDNMRAPGELFF. DNA of the CDR3: TGTGCCAGCAGCTTACCCCGGACAGATAATATGAGGGCCCCCGGGGAGCTGTTTTTT.

This sequence joins TRBV6-6 and TRBJ1-2, with D perhaps matching TRBD1 (5 bases). The germline CDR1 and CDR2 sequences are MNHNY and SVGAGI (reference sequence). There are 16 residues in the CDR3. The ends were cut back, 2 bases at V and 2 bases at J, with 15 bases in the middle. The CDR3 coding sequence is TGTGCCAGCAGTTACCGGGACGGACCCGTGAACTATGGCTACACCTTC. Translated, it gives CASSYRDGPVNYGYTF.

V and J are TRBV20-1 and TRBJ2-1, with 11 bases aligning to TRBD2. V shed 0 bases and J 10 bases; nucleotides not matched to a gene: 8. The CDR3 is made up of 15 amino acids. Germline values: CDR1 DFQATT, CDR2 SNEGSKA (reference sequence). In DNA form, the CDR3 reads TGCAGTGCTAGAGATGTTGGGCTAGCGGGAGGAGAGCAGTTCTTC. This gives the protein CSARDVGLAGGEQFF.

The V and J genes are TRBV7-9 and TRBJ2-1; 10 positions match TRBD1. Germline CDR1 SEHNR, CDR2 FQNEAQ (reference sequence). This CDR3 has 14 amino acids. Unmatched junction bases numbered 9, after V lost 9 bases and J lost 7 bases. CDR3 DNA: TGTGCCAGGACCTCCGCGGGACAGGGGAATGAGCAGTTCTTC. It codes for CARTSAGQGNEQFF. Combining the CDR3 with reference TRBV7-9 and TRBJ2-1 gives the whole variable domain DTGVSQNPRHKITKRGQNVTFRCDPISEHNRLYWYRQTLGQGPEFLTYFQNEAQLEKSRLLSDRFSAERPKGSFSTLEIQRTEQGDSAMYLCARTSAGQGNEQFFGPGTRLTVL.

The rearrangement links TRBV6-6 to TRBJ1-6; D perhaps matches TRBD1 (5 bases). Germline lookup yields CDR1 MNHNY and CDR2 SVGAGI (reference sequence). The CDR3 covers 14 residues. V lost 11 bases and J lost 5, with 16 bases in between. The CDR3 DNA reads as TGTGCCGGCAAGATTGGACAAAATAATTCACCCCTCCACTTT. This encodes CAGKIGQNNSPLHF.

The rearrangement links TRBV3-1 to TRBJ2-3; D gene unclear. The CDR3 has 14 residues. Germline CDR1 and CDR2: LGHDT and YNNKEL (reference sequence). Trimming shortened V by 1 base and J by 3 bases, and 8 bases separated the two germline ends. CDR3 DNA sequence: TGTGCCAGCAGCCAAGGGCTCATAACAGATACGCAGTATTTT. Translated, it gives CASSQGLITDTQYF.

The V and J genes are TRBV6-5 and TRBJ2-3, with 8 nucleotides matching TRBD1. The CDR3 sequence is 15 residues long. The V gene end was trimmed by 8 bases and the J gene end by 4 bases; junction bases not matched to a gene: 11. The germline V gene encodes CDR1 MNHEY and CDR2 SVGAGI. The CDR3 nucleotides read TGTGCCAGCGGGGCAGGGGGCCACGGCGCAGATACGCAGTATTTT. Encoded protein: CASGAGGHGADTQYF.

This chain joins TRBV2 and TRBJ1-2; D may be TRBD1 (5 bases). Germline CDR1 SNHLY, CDR2 FYNNEI. Trimming shortened V by 2 bases and J by 5 bases, and 12 bases separated the two germline ends. This CDR3 is built from 14 residues. The CDR3 nucleotides are TGTGCCAGCAGTGAATCGAGGGGCGGATATGGCTACACCTTC. Translation: CASSESRGGYGYTF.

The genes are TRBV20-1 and TRBJ2-1, with TRBD2 matching over 11 bases. V lost 5 bases and J lost 0; bases outside the gene matches: 9. Germline CDR1 is DFQATT and CDR2 is SNEGSKA (reference sequence). The CDR3 is 17 residues long. The CDR3 reads CSALGRTSGHSYNEQFF. Written as DNA, the CDR3 is TGCAGTGCTCTCGGCCGGACTAGCGGGCACTCCTACAATGAGCAGTTCTTC.

CDR3 sequence reads: CAISDGTSGKYNEQFF. CDR3 nucleotides: TGTGCCATCAGTGACGGGACTAGCGGGAAATACAATGAGCAGTTCTTC. The rearrangement joins TRBV10-3 to TRBJ2-1, with 13 bases aligning to TRBD2. The CDR3 runs to 16 residues. V was pared by 3 bases and J by 4 bases, with 3 bases of the junction left unmatched. Germline V lookup: CDR1 ENHRY, CDR2 SYGVKD.

The chain is built from TRBV7-9 and TRBJ2-1; 12 nucleotides agree with TRBD2. Per the germline V gene, CDR1 is SEHNR and CDR2 is FQNEAQ (reference sequence). With V trimmed by 5 bases and J by 2 bases, 16 bases remained unmatched. CDR3 length equals 20 residues. CDR3 protein: CASSPTSGRAKSGPYNEQFF. DNA of the CDR3: TGTGCCAGCAGCCCGACTAGCGGGAGAGCTAAATCTGGCCCCTACAATGAGCAGTTCTTC.

This chain connects TRBV5-1 to TRBJ2-1; 11 positions agree with TRBD2. The junction had 5 bases not matched to a gene; V was cut back by 4 bases and J by 5 bases. This CDR3 is built from 15 residues. In germline, CDR1 is SGHRS, CDR2 YFSETQ. The CDR3 region has the DNA TGCGCCAGCAGCGCGACTAGCGGGATAAACAATGAGCAGTTCTTC. Its translation is CASSATSGINNEQFF.

This clonotype was counted many times. The rearrangement uses TRBV11-2 and TRBJ2-1; D gene unclear. The CDR3 runs 16 residues. Germline V CDR1 and CDR2: SGHAT, FQNNGV. V was pared by 0 bases and J by 4 bases, with 13 bases between. CDR3 residues: CASSLESQPTYNEQFF. The DNA for the CDR3 is TGTGCCAGCAGCTTAGAGTCCCAGCCTACTTACAATGAGCAGTTCTTC.

This clonotype turned up a few times. This chain joins TRBV4-3 and TRBJ2-7; possible D gene TRBD2, 5 bases. The V gene's germline CDR1 is LGHNA and CDR2 YSLEER. The CDR3 has 18 residues. With 0 bases removed from V and 1 base from J, the gap between germline ends came to 19 bases. CDR3 in amino acids: CASSQEHFRYLASYEQYF. CDR3 bases: TGCGCCAGCAGCCAAGAGCATTTTAGGTACCTAGCATCCTACGAGCAGTACTTC.

CDR3 region: CSARSGRGLGRVGGYTF. DNA for the CDR3: TGCAGTGCTAGATCTGGCAGGGGGTTAGGAAGAGTGGGTGGCTACACCTTC. The chain recombines TRBV20-1 with TRBJ1-2; 7 bases agree with TRBD1. This CDR3 has 17 residues. V shed 2 bases, J shed 7 bases, and the junction held 19 bases outside the gene matches. Germline-derived CDR1 and CDR2 are DFQATT and SNEGSKA (reference sequence).

Note on this clonotype: A much more abundant neighbour one base away suggests this may be a read error. The chain has TRBV6-5 and TRBJ2-1; D may be TRBD1 (6 bases). Germline lookup yields CDR1 MNHEY and CDR2 SVGAGI. This CDR3 is built from 15 residues. CDR3: CTSSSRRGWDNEQFF. CDR3 bases: TGTACCAGCAGCTCCCGCAGGGGCTGGGACAATGAGCAGTTCTTC.

The V gene is TRBV5-1, the J gene TRBJ2-3; 9 nucleotides align to TRBD2. The CDR3 runs 16 residues. Germline V gene data show CDR1 as SGHRS and CDR2 as YFSETQ. V trimming: 4 bases; J trimming: 8 bases; junction bases outside the gene matches: 14. The CDR3 sequence: CASSPDSRGGRGTQYF. The CDR3 bases are TGCGCCAGCAGCCCGGACTCGCGGGGGGGCCGAGGTACGCAGTATTTT.

V is TRBV7-9 and J is TRBJ1-2, with TRBD1 as a possible D gene (5 bases). The CDR3 contains 15 residues. V shed 5 bases and J shed 2 bases, with 15 bases lying between them. CDR1 and CDR2 (germline): SEHNR, FQNEAQ (reference sequence). The DNA of the CDR3 is TGTGCCAGCAGCCTAGGGACGGAGTTAAACTATGGCTACACCTTC. Its protein product is CASSLGTELNYGYTF. The whole variable domain, remainder taken from reference TRBV7-9 and TRBJ1-2, is DTGVSQNPRHKITKRGQNVTFRCDPISEHNRLYWYRQTLGQGPEFLTYFQNEAQLEKSRLLSDRFSAERPKGSFSTLEIQRTEQGDSAMYLCASSLGTELNYGYTFGSGTRLTVV.

This chain joins TRBV5-6 and TRBJ2-1, with no clear D. Deletions cut 5 bases from V and 6 bases from J, with 6 bases between. Germline lookup yields CDR1 SGHDT and CDR2 YYEEEE. The CDR3 is 11 amino acids. The CDR3 nucleotides are TGTGCCAGCAGAAGGGTCAATGAGCAGTTCTTC. Its translation is CASRRVNEQFF. Variable domain in full (rest from reference TRBV5-6 and TRBJ2-1): DAGVTQSPTHLIKTRGQQVTLRCSPKSGHDTVSWYQQALGQGPQFIFQYYEEEERQRGNFPDRFSGHQFPNYSSELNVNALLLGDSALYLCASRRVNEQFFGPGTRLTVL.

This clonotype was seen just once. This sequence joins TRBV4-1 and TRBJ2-7; the match to TRBD2 covers 11 bases. The CDR3 totals 16 residues. Trimming cost V 8 bases and J 5 bases; bases outside gene matches: 14. Germline CDR1 reads MGHRA; CDR2 reads YSYEKL. The chain's CDR3 is CASSSELAGVSDEQYF. The CDR3 DNA reads TGCGCCAGCTCCTCGGAACTAGCGGGGGTCTCTGACGAGCAGTACTTC.

The gene calls are TRBV20-1 and TRBJ2-1; D not certain. Trimming pared 6 bases from V and 9 bases from J, leaving 9 bases between. The V gene's germline CDR1 is DFQATT and CDR2 SNEGSKA (reference sequence). CDR3 length: 10 residues. The CDR3 loop reads CSAKLPEQFF. Here the CDR3 DNA reads TGCAGTGCCAAGCTCCCTGAGCAGTTCTTC.

This clonotype turned up a few times. The rearrangement links TRBV21-1 to TRBJ2-3. TRBV21-1 is deemed a pseudogene. The CDR3 loop spans 18 amino acids. CDR3 nucleotide sequence: TGTGCCAGCAGCAAAGCGGGGTCGTTTTTCTTTGGCTCAGATACGCAGTATTTT. Its translation: CASSKAGSFFFGSDTQYF.